A single T cell receptor beta chain is shown here with its context. The antigen remains undetermined. This sample is drawn from a study of OX40 agonist ivuxolimab in advanced cancers. Points from the study as a whole: Clonal expansion by week 6 occurred in CD4+ and CD8+ blood T cells (at 0.1 to 3.0 mg/kg).

Generated by immunoSEQ multiplex PCR, the TCRdb table keeps only in-frame clones and is missing some. The sample contains fewer than 85,000 clones, roughly 80% of which appear only once. With 8 bases clipped from V and 0 bases from J, the junction kept 11 bases outside the gene matches. The CDR3 runs 16 residues. The germline CDR1 and CDR2 sequences are LNHDA and SQIVND (reference sequence). The sequencing used CD4+ or CD8+ T cells sorted from blood, collected in a trial of the OX40 agonist ivuxolimab. V usage is TRBV19 and J usage is TRBJ1-1; 8 nucleotides line up with TRBD1. This TCR derives from an adult with an advanced solid tumor such as melanoma, head and neck, liver or kidney cancer. CDR3 nucleotide sequence: TGTGCCAGTGGAACGACAGGGGCTAAAATGAACACTGAAGCTTTCTTT. Residues: CASGTTGAKMNTEAFF.